This T cell receptor beta chain was sequenced in a study of blood T cell repertoires in COVID-19. Study in general: The United States, Italy and Spain provided the acute and convalescent COVID-19 samples. In each case, the material was cDNA or gDNA derived from T cells, B-cell-depleted T cells, or PBMCs.

Assay used: immunoSEQ multiplex PCR; TCRdb lists only in-frame clones, some missing. The data show 140,000 or so clones, 79% seen once. Looked up from germline, CDR1 is SGHTA and CDR2 is FQGTGA. V lost 2 bases and J 9 bases, leaving 14 bases between the germline ends. The CDR3 is 14 residues long. The TCR originated in a man aged 50 or older with active or convalescent COVID-19. Sequences were obtained from peripheral blood. The chain couples TRBV7-3 to TRBJ2-1; perhaps TRBD1 as D (6 bases). Here the CDR3 DNA reads TGTGCCAGCAGCTTAGGAGGTGCCAGGGGTGAGCAGTTCTTC. This encodes CASSLGGARGEQFF.